The entry that follows covers one T cell receptor (beta chain) sequence. Antigen unknown. An end of the junction does not agree with germline; a read error may underlie this. This CDR3 is built from 15 residues. CDR1 is LGHNA, CDR2 YSLEER, per germline. These data are taken from a study of blood T cells in healthy people across ages. Broader study findings: Per million T cells, TCR beta diversity dropped roughly linearly as age increased. Without sorted subsets, naive and antigen-experienced compartments could not be conclusively compared.

Sample-barcoded 5' priming and a J-beta primer mix drove a second PCR of roughly 7 to 11 cycles. Via MiXCR, TCRdb re-called the 5' RACE reads, giving one row per CDR3 protein. The sample holds about 640,000 distinct CDR3 sequences, approximately 30% seen once. This TCR was recovered from a woman of 80 years or more in good health. The specimen sequenced was blood. V and J are TRBV4-3 and TRBJ1-5, with 9 bases fitting TRBD1. The CDR3 coding sequence is TGCACCAGCAGCCAAGACCAGACAGGGGGTGCGCCCCAGCATTTT. Translated, it gives CTSSQDQTGGAPQHF.